This entry describes one TCR beta chain. This clonotype was recorded at least ten times. The specificity of this receptor is unknown. Nothing much larger sits one base from this clone, and base qualities are not available. The data belong to a study of regulatory T cells in long-lasting Graves disease (dated by TCRdb to about 2021). Describing the broader study: Persistent Graves' disease was defined as persistently positive TSH receptor autoantibodies together with antithyroid drug treatment for over 5 years. Persistent Graves' disease patients were compared with newly diagnosed Graves' disease patients by peripheral blood TCR sequencing and RNA sequencing. The study was registered as a clinical trial and conducted in China. Antithyroid drugs had been taken for about 9.7 years on average by persistent Graves' disease patients in the clinical cohort. A total of roughly 33 samples underwent TCR sequencing: about 13 from persistent and roughly 20 from newly diagnosed Graves' disease patients. Paper-wide results and their limitations: Sequencing and analysis were limited to the TCR beta chain. The small sample size was acknowledged by the authors as a limitation that may reduce accuracy. Persistent Graves' disease patients showed lower TCR Shannon entropy and fewer highly expanded clones than newly diagnosed patients, suggesting clonal expansion. A larger number of public clonotypes was shared among persistent patients (around 2,700) than among newly diagnosed patients (around 880). Only peripheral blood was studied, because thyroid tissue, the primary lesion, was inaccessible. TRBV28, TRBJ1-2 and TRBJ2-5 were preferentially used in persistent disease, while TRBV20-1 and TRBJ2-1 were favored in newly diagnosed disease.

The library was obtained by multiplex PCR. Instrument used: Illumina HiSeq 4000. iRepertoire HTBI primers and Arm-PCR amplification of CDR3 regions were used to construct TCR beta libraries. Before sequencing, the PCR products underwent gel purification. In the source study's methods: A total of 62 TRBV and approximately 13 TRBJ segments were identified across samples and were used for gene usage analysis of CDR3 amino acid clonotypes. Filtered high-quality paired reads were merged into contigs using COPE and FqMerger. BLAST was used to align contigs to IMGT TRBV, TRBD and TRBJ reference genes, and CDR3 was defined according to IMGT. Highly expanded clones were defined as clonotypes with a frequency above 0.1%. Repertoire diversity was measured by Shannon entropy, and V-J evenness by the Gini coefficient. A clonotype was considered public if more than one individual shared it. TCRdb reprocessed the public reads (quality trimming at Q25 with fastp, clone calling with MiXCR) and kept in-frame beta chains. Entries are consolidated by CDR3 protein sequence, retaining the most common genes and DNA. These V and J calls derive from TCRdb rather than the authors' analysis. The sample data list approximately 400,000 distinct CDR3 sequences, and 20% of these were observed just once. The top ten hold less than 25% of the sample.

This specimen's time point label, interpreted: persistent/refractory GD, antithyroid drugs over 5 years with positive TRAb. For both TCR sequencing and RNA sequencing, RNA was extracted from PBMCs in TRIzol. The diagnosis of Graves' disease followed American Thyroid Association guidelines. Patients for the study were recruited at an endocrinology department in Xi'an, China. Each patient gave 7.5 to 10 milliliters of peripheral blood, collected in an EDTA anticoagulant tube. Ficoll Paque Plus density gradient separation was used to isolate PBMCs, and no further T cell sorting was done. An Agilent 2100 Bioanalyzer and agarose gel were used to check RNA quality, while a NanoDrop 2000 measured RNA concentration. Trimming takes 5 bases off V and 3 bases off J; junction bases not matched to a gene: 7. The CDR3 covers 15 residues, taking in both the cysteine and the phenylalanine. Of the read, only the CDR3 DNA is kept; its 45 bases are in frame from base 1.

This receptor was obtained from a female donor with Graves disease. The rearranged chain carries TRBV12-3 or TRBV12-4 and TRBJ2-7; TRBD2 fits 10 bases in the junction. The sample was peripheral blood mononuclear cells (PBMCs), taken when the disease was refractory, from a patient treated with antithyroid drugs. The nucleotides read TGTGCCAGCAGTCGTTGGACTAGCGGAAGCTACGAGCAGTACTTC. Its protein is CASSRWTSGSYEQYF.